This T cell receptor (beta chain) was captured in a study of CD8 T cells in ankylosing spondylitis. This clonotype came up a few times. Its specificity is unknown. TCRdb reprocessed the 5' RACE reads via MiXCR and lists one record per CDR3 protein. The data show approximately 500,000 distinct CDR3 sequences, 12% seen once. CDR1 DFQATT and CDR2 SNEGSKA come from the germline V gene (reference sequence). Germline trimming cut 6 bases from V and 2 bases from J; bases unmatched to any gene: 3. This CDR3 is 12 amino acids long. General observations from the study: From matched ankylosing spondylitis synovial fluid, disease-linked clones were reportedly recovered at significantly enriched levels. A TCR beta motif made of 7 to 9 highly homologous variants seemed typical of ankylosing spondylitis blood.

The TCR sequence derives from a male donor with ankylosing spondylitis. V and J are TRBV20-1 and TRBJ2-5, with 7 bases lining up with TRBD1. Sequenced material: blood, either unsorted or a sorted T cell fraction (not recorded which). In DNA form, the CDR3 reads TGCAGTGCGTGGACAGGTCAAGAGACCCAGTACTTC. Translation: CSAWTGQETQYF.